The rows below give T cell receptor beta chains drawn from one sample of a study of shared clonotypes between healthy human individuals. The protocol was immunoSEQ multiplex PCR, while the TCRdb copy is restricted to in-frame clones and leaves out a portion. Of about half a million clones in the sample, about four fifths were seen once. The source material was PBMCs. The origin of the receptors is a woman aged 40-49 years in good health. Some clones in this sample may be carry-over from other donors' samples. The CDR3 runs from the conserved cysteine through the conserved F or W. D genes are given only for firm matches. Size is stated for part of the rows, as once, few or many counts, or as a class when the clone is expanded.

clone size: few; V gene: TRBV28; CDR3 length: 16; D gene: .; J gene: TRBJ2-1; CDR3 protein: CASSLGGTRGANEQFF; CDR3 DNA: TGTGCCAGCAGTCTCGGGGGCACGAGGGGGGCCAATGAGCAGTTCTTC
clone size: .; V gene: TRBV21-1; CDR3 length: 14; D gene: .; J gene: TRBJ1-5; CDR3 protein: CASSKKPTGQPQHF; CDR3 DNA: TGTGCCAGCAGCAAAAAACCCACGGGACAGCCCCAGCATTTT
clone size: .; V gene: TRBV30; CDR3 length: 14; D gene: TRBD1; J gene: TRBJ2-1; CDR3 protein: CAWGQGQGRNEQFF; CDR3 DNA: TGTGCCTGGGGCCAGGGACAGGGAAGAAATGAGCAGTTCTTC
clone size: .; V gene: TRBV4-2; CDR3 length: 16; D gene: .; J gene: TRBJ1-2; CDR3 protein: CASSQDLAARLYGYTF; CDR3 DNA: TGTGCCAGCAGCCAAGATCTGGCCGCCCGCCTCTATGGCTACACCTTC
clone size: many; V gene: TRBV14; CDR3 length: 12; D gene: TRBD2; J gene: TRBJ2-1; CDR3 protein: CASSWTSVEQFF; CDR3 DNA: TGTGCCAGCAGCTGGACTAGCGTGGAGCAGTTCTTC
clone size: .; V gene: TRBV7-9; CDR3 length: 13; D gene: .; J gene: TRBJ2-5; CDR3 protein: CASSLDLAETQYF; CDR3 DNA: TGTGCCAGCAGCTTAGACCTAGCAGAGACCCAGTACTTC
clone size: .; V gene: TRBV5-1; CDR3 length: 15; D gene: TRBD2; J gene: TRBJ2-1; CDR3 protein: CASSLELAGYNEQFF; CDR3 DNA: TGCGCCAGCAGCTTGGAACTAGCGGGGTACAATGAGCAGTTCTTC
clone size: once; V gene: TRBV6-5; CDR3 length: 12; D gene: .; J gene: TRBJ2-1; CDR3 protein: CASAGLYNEQFF; CDR3 DNA: TGTGCCAGTGCCGGCCTTTACAATGAGCAGTTCTTC
clone size: few; V gene: TRBV19; CDR3 length: 16; D gene: TRBD2; J gene: TRBJ2-1; CDR3 protein: CASSIDGGSGRNEQFF; CDR3 DNA: TGTGCCAGTAGTATAGATGGGGGTAGCGGGAGGAATGAGCAGTTCTTC
clone size: .; V gene: TRBV27; CDR3 length: 15; D gene: TRBD2; J gene: TRBJ2-7; CDR3 protein: CASSTTSGYDYEQYF; CDR3 DNA: TGTGCCAGCAGCACGACTAGCGGGTACGATTACGAGCAGTACTTC
clone size: .; V gene: TRBV4-1; CDR3 length: 15; D gene: .; J gene: TRBJ2-7; CDR3 protein: CASSQSGTTSYEQYF; CDR3 DNA: TGCGCCAGCAGCCAATCCGGGACAACCTCCTACGAGCAGTACTTC
clone size: .; V gene: TRBV19; CDR3 length: 17; D gene: TRBD1; J gene: TRBJ1-5; CDR3 protein: CASSISVRQGVGQPQHF; CDR3 DNA: TGTGCCAGTAGTATTTCTGTGAGACAGGGGGTAGGTCAGCCCCAGCATTTT
clone size: few; V gene: TRBV28; CDR3 length: 15; D gene: TRBD2; J gene: TRBJ2-7; CDR3 protein: CASSPGLAGSYEQYF; CDR3 DNA: TGTGCCAGCAGTCCCGGACTAGCGGGTTCCTACGAGCAGTACTTC
clone size: .; V gene: TRBV7-3; CDR3 length: 16; D gene: TRBD2; J gene: TRBJ2-3; CDR3 protein: CASSLTASGNGDTQYF; CDR3 DNA: TGTGCCAGCAGCTTAACGGCCAGCGGGAACGGAGATACGCAGTATTTT
clone size: .; V gene: TRBV6-1; CDR3 length: 11; D gene: .; J gene: TRBJ2-7; CDR3 protein: CASSVGFEQYF; CDR3 DNA: TGTGCCAGCAGTGTTGGGTTCGAGCAGTACTTC
clone size: .; V gene: TRBV9; CDR3 length: 16; D gene: TRBD2; J gene: TRBJ2-1; CDR3 protein: CASSAKLGTRSHEQFF; CDR3 DNA: TGTGCCAGCAGCGCCAAGCTTGGGACTAGATCGCATGAGCAGTTCTTC
clone size: .; V gene: TRBV4-2; CDR3 length: 15; D gene: .; J gene: TRBJ2-3; CDR3 protein: CASSHRGQHTDTQYF; CDR3 DNA: TGTGCCAGCAGCCACCGGGGACAACACACAGATACGCAGTATTTT